A selection of T cell receptor beta chains follows, all from one sample in a study of shared clonotypes between healthy human individuals. Only in-frame clones appear in the TCRdb table, and some are missing; sequencing was by immunoSEQ multiplex PCR. The sample holds hundreds of thousands of clones, 85% to 95% seen once. Sequencing was done on a sample of naive CD8+ T cells sorted from blood. The source of these receptors is a woman in her twenties or thirties in good health. Both conserved end residues are part of each CDR3. A D gene is named only where the DNA matches it firmly. Clone size, where shown, is once, few, many, or a class for clones that have expanded.

length	D	V	size	J	CDR3	DNA
14	TRBD1	TRBV27	NA	TRBJ1-2	CASRLGTGWYGYTF	TGTGCCAGCAGGCTAGGGACAGGGTGGTATGGCTACACCTTC
13	NA	TRBV2	NA	TRBJ2-7	CASSAGQTYEQYF	TGTGCCAGCAGTGCGGGACAAACCTACGAGCAGTACTTC
15	TRBD1	TRBV7-8	NA	TRBJ1-1	CASSLVGTANTEAFF	TGTGCCAGCAGCTTAGTCGGGACAGCCAACACTGAAGCTTTCTTT
17	NA	TRBV19	NA	TRBJ1-2	CASTPGGRTLRGFGYTF	TGTGCCAGTACCCCAGGAGGACGGACGCTTCGAGGTTTTGGCTACACCTTC
15	TRBD1	TRBV5-6	NA	TRBJ1-1	CASSHMTGWETEAFF	TGTGCCAGCAGTCATATGACAGGGTGGGAGACTGAAGCTTTCTTT
11	NA	TRBV27	NA	TRBJ2-7	CASRKGYEQYF	TGTGCCAGCAGGAAGGGCTACGAGCAGTACTTC
15	TRBD1	TRBV5-5	NA	TRBJ2-7	CASRHGDRAITEQYF	TGTGCCAGCAGACATGGGGACAGGGCGATTACCGAGCAGTACTTC
16	TRBD2	TRBV4-2	NA	TRBJ2-7	CASSQDEGLAHYEQYF	TGTGCCAGCAGCCAAGATGAAGGACTAGCGCACTACGAGCAGTACTTC
15	NA	TRBV6-5	NA	TRBJ1-1	CASSYGQGLTPEAFF	TGTGCCAGCAGTTACGGTCAGGGCCTGACTCCTGAAGCTTTCTTT
14	TRBD2	TRBV27	once	TRBJ2-7	CASSLAGSLYEQYF	TGTGCCAGCAGCCTAGCGGGAAGCCTCTACGAGCAGTACTTC
15	NA	TRBV4-1	NA	TRBJ1-5	CASSPRVPPDQPQHF	TGCGCCAGCAGCCCGAGGGTCCCCCCCGATCAGCCCCAGCATTTT
15	NA	TRBV7-9	NA	TRBJ2-3	CASSFVGEGADTQYF	TGTGCCAGCAGCTTCGTGGGAGAAGGAGCAGATACGCAGTATTTT
13	NA	TRBV28	NA	TRBJ2-7	CASSYQGSEEQYF	TGTGCCAGCAGCTACCAAGGGAGTGAAGAGCAGTACTTC
13	TRBD1	TRBV7-9	NA	TRBJ2-1	CANTGDRGLEQFF	TGTGCCAACACCGGGGACAGGGGGCTCGAGCAGTTCTTC
12	NA	TRBV28	NA	TRBJ2-1	CASSSGELEQFF	TGTGCCAGCAGTTCAGGGGAGCTTGAGCAGTTCTTC
13	NA	TRBV5-1	once	TRBJ2-7	CASSLERFYEQYF	TGCGCCAGCAGCTTGGAGCGGTTCTACGAGCAGTACTTC
15	NA	TRBV7-9	NA	TRBJ2-7	CASSSTPEGRYEQYF	TGTGCCAGCAGCTCTACCCCGGAGGGACGCTACGAGCAGTACTTC
15	NA	TRBV7-9	NA	TRBJ1-1	CASSLGQGQNTEAFF	TGTGCCAGCAGCTTAGGGCAGGGGCAGAACACTGAAGCTTTCTTT
17	TRBD2	TRBV4-1	NA	TRBJ2-1	CASSQEAVRLAGNEQFF	TGCGCCAGCAGCCAAGAGGCGGTGAGACTAGCGGGGAATGAGCAGTTCTTC
15	TRBD1	TRBV15	NA	TRBJ2-7	CATSNGDRGDYEQYF	TGTGCCACCAGCAACGGGGACAGGGGGGACTACGAGCAGTACTTC